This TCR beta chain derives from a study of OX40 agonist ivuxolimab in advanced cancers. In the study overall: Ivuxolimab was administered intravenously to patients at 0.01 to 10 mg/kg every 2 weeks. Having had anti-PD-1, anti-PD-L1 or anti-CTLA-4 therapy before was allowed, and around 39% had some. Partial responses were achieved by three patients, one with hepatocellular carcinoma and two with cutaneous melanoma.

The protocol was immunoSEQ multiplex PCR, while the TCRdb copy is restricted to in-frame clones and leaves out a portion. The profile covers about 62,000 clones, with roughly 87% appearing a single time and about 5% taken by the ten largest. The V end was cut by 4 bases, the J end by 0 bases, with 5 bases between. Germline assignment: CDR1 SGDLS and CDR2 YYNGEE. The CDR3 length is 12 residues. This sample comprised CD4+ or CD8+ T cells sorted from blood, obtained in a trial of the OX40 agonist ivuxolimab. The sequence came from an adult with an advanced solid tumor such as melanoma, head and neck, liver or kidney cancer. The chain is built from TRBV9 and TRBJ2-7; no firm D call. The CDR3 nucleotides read TGTGCCAGCAGCCGGAGCTCCTACGAGCAGTACTTC. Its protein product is CASSRSSYEQYF.